This TCR beta chain was captured by sequencing in a study of T cell responses to AZD1222 COVID-19 vaccine (dated by TCRdb to 2020 to 2023). Regarding the research as a whole: AZD1222 recipients with second doses at about 4 weeks or about 12 weeks were pooled, because spike-specific TCR depth and breadth did not differ between schedules. A total of 233 trial participants underwent TCR sequencing, of whom roughly 210 had received two doses of AZD1222 and some 25 had received two doses of the MenACWY control vaccine. Enrollment into the trials was organized by age into subgroups of 18-55, 56-69 and 70-plus years, and those subgroups contained roughly 150, 30 and 60 TCR-sequenced participants, respectively.

The CDR3 regions of human TCRbeta chains were subjected to immunosequencing. As for the authors' bioinformatics: TCRs in the repertoires were matched against a reference library of SARS-CoV-2-specific TCRs that had been generated with the MIRA antigen-specificity platform. Breadth was defined as the fraction of unique TCRs that were SARS-CoV-2-associated, and depth was defined as the fraction of total T cells that were SARS-CoV-2-associated. Each spike-specific TCR was assigned to its reactive spike region and to a CD4 or CD8 class using the MIRA data. Log10-transformed breadth and depth values were compared by one-way ANOVA with Sidak's multiple comparisons tests. TCRdb re-hosts the immuneACCESS table, in-frame sequences only. Its copies lack some clones; in the studies checked, an unresolved V gene accounts for under half of them, and the cause for the rest is not known. V and J calls and clone size come straight from that table; D and trimming were deduced from the DNA. In all, the sample holds about 72,000 clones, and about nine tenths of those were seen once. Of the sample, about 2.7% falls within the top ten clones.

Comment on this clone: Its target antigen remains unknown. No much larger clone exists at a distance of one base, and base qualities are not known.

According to the study, the label for this sample's time point signals: baseline before first vaccination. Vaccinee samples were obtained from the UK trials COV001 and COV002, which included a single-blind randomized controlled phase 2/3 trial of AZD1222 (ChAdOx1 nCoV-19) in healthy adults. For TCRbeta chain sequencing, PBMC samples were collected from trial participants at day 0 and at day 28 after the second dose. Overall study outcomes, separate from this receptor: Only five or six AZD1222 recipients were SARS-CoV-2 seropositive at baseline, limiting conclusions about previously exposed vaccinees. After two AZD1222 doses, both the breadth and the depth of spike-specific TCRs were significantly higher than at day 0 and than in MenACWY recipients. No day 14 peak-response samples were available, so repertoires were characterized only after the peak T cell response. Vaccine-associated CD4 TCRs spanned the whole spike protein, with dominant responses in regions 160-218 and 743-854. Reportedly, almost half of the unique spike-specific TCRs recognized epitopes lying outside the regions that are mutated in the B.1.351 and B.1.1.7 variants. The 56-69-year group was small, and its depth increase did not reach significance, likely because of low power. Participants were mostly white British and included more females than males, and it was suggested by the authors that clonal diversity may have been underestimated.

The material was peripheral blood, obtained on day 0 of AZD1222 vaccination. This receptor was obtained from an adult in good health.

CDR3 protein: CASSQEVERYSPLHF. The nucleotides are TGTGCCAGCAGCCAAGAAGTCGAGAGGTATTCACCCCTCCACTTT. The rearranged segments are TRBV4-2 and TRBJ1-6; there is no confident call for the D gene. Including cysteine and phenylalanine, the CDR3 has 15 amino acids. The retained sequence is limited to the CDR3, 45 bases, with the frame set at the first base. Taken from the germline V gene, the CDR1 and CDR2 loops are LGHNA and YNFKEQ. The trim is 0 bases for V and 8 bases for J, with a gap of 11 bases between the germline ends.